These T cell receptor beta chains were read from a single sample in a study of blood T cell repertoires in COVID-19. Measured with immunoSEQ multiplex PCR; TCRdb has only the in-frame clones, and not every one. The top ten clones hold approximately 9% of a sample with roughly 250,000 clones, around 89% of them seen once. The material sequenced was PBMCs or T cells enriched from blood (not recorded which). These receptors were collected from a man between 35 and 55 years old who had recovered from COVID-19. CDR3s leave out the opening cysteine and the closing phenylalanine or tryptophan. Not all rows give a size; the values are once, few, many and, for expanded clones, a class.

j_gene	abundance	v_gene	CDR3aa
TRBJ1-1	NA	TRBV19	ASSMGDRKQEAF
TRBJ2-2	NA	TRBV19	ASSILSVTNTGELF
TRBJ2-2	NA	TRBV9	ASSVGVQREYTGELF
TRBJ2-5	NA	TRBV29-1	SVGERQETQY
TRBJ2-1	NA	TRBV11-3	ASSVVAGRSYEQF
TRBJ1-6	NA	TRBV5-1	ASSGGTADNSPLH
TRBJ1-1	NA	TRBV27	ASTPGGMNTEAF
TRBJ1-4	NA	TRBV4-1	ASSREGFTNEKLF
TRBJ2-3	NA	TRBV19	ASSMGDAYTDTQY
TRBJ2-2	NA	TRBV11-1	ASSLSGIYTGELF
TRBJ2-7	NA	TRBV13	ASSLNIRGPLYEQY
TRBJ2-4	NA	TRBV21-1	ASSKGLRVIAKNIQY
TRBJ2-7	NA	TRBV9	ASSGPGTVRNEQY
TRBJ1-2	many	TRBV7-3	ASSQQGNPNYGYT
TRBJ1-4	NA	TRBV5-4	ASSYIPEENEKLF
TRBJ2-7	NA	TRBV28	ASSSTGWGSYEQY
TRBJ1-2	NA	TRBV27	ASSLYRGSGGYT
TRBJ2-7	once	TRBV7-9	ASSLAAGTTRSSYEQY
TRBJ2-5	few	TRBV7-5	ARSSGLAGFLETQY
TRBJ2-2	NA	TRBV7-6	ASSSDRNYAGELF
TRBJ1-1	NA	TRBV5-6	ASSLYTEAF
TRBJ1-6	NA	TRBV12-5	ASGRDTNSPLH
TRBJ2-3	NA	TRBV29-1	SVARARDTDTQY
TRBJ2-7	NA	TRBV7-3	ASSLGGVGTKDSGQY
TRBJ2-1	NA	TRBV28	ASSPSLGRWNEQF
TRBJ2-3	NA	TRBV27	ASSSTIGASTDTQY
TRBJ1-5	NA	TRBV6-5	ASGPGTLGNQPQH
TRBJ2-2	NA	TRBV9	ASRTRAGGTGELF
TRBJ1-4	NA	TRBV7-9	ASSDREPGLEKLF
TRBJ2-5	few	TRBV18	ASSTVDQETQY
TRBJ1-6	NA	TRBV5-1	ASSDRESGASNSPLH
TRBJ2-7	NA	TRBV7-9	ASSARGEQY